This T cell receptor beta chain emerged from a study of graft-versus-host responses after intestinal transplantation. Study information: Recipients had multivisceral, liver-intestinal, or isolated intestinal transplants.

CDR3 length equals 16 residues. Germline loops: CDR1 SGHRS, CDR2 YFSETQ. With 0 bases clipped from V and 6 bases from J, the junction kept 7 bases outside the gene matches. The assay was immunoSEQ multiplex PCR, and TCRdb's table has in-frame clones only and misses some. In the table there are more than 9,500 clones, over 90% of which are singletons. Sample: PBMCs, taken 109 days after intestinal transplant. The chain links TRBV5-1 to TRBJ2-5; 11 bases line up with TRBD1. The sequence derives from a human patient who received an intestinal transplant, so some T cells may come from the graft donor. The CDR3 DNA reads as TGCGCCAGCAGCTTGGTCTCGGGACAGGGGGTACAGACCCAGTACTTC. Its protein product is CASSLVSGQGVQTQYF.